The table lists the clone carrying this TCR beta chain with a count of one. From germline, CDR1 is MNHEY and CDR2 SVGAGI. V lost 7 bases and J 0 bases, leaving 13 bases between the germline ends. This CDR3 is 14 amino acids long. This sample was included in a study of blood T cell repertoires in COVID-19. Study summary: Acute and convalescent COVID-19 samples came from the United States, Italy and Spain. The analysed material was cDNA or gDNA that came from T cells, B-cell-depleted T cells, or PBMCs.

In the authors' methods: The assay estimated nucleated cells by amplifying reference gene primers. Sequencing was performed with immunoSEQ multiplex PCR; in TCRdb, only in-frame clones are kept and a portion is missing. V and J calls and clone size are those listed in that table; D and trimming were worked out from the DNA. The repertoire has fewer than 75,000 clones, 86% of them found once; the top ten carry roughly 4%. This TCR was recovered from a man aged 45-60 years with active COVID-19. The sequenced sample was peripheral blood. The chain uses TRBV6-5 and TRBJ2-7; perhaps TRBD1 as D (6 bases). CDR3 coding DNA: TGTGCCAGCAAAATCGCAGGGGACTCCTACGAGCAGTACTTC. Translated: CASKIAGDSYEQYF.